Listed below are T cell receptor beta chains from one sample, sequenced in a study of breast tumors, draining lymph nodes, adjacent tissues. TCRdb called the multiplex PCR reads again in MiXCR, with one record for every CDR3 protein. This table holds roughly 110,000 distinct CDR3 sequences, less than 40% found once. The sequenced sample consisted of axillary lymph node tissue. The source of these receptors is a female donor with breast cancer. Some clones in this sample may be carry-over from other donors' samples. Each CDR3 is given with its conserved first and last residue. The order of the fields is J gene, clone size, V gene, D gene, CDR3 length, CDR3 DNA, CDR3 protein. D genes are given only for firm matches. The size entry is marked missing in some rows and otherwise reads once, few, many or a size class.

>TRBJ2-7|many|TRBV20-1|-|14
TGCAGTGCTAGAGTTGGTCTGGTCAGCTACGAGCAGTACTTC
CSARVGLVSYEQYF
>TRBJ2-5|-|TRBV5-1|TRBD1|17
TGCGCCACCAGGATCCAGGGACAGGGGAGATCCCAAGAGACCCAGTACTTC
CATRIQGQGRSQETQYF
>TRBJ1-5|-|TRBV12-3/TRBV12-4|TRBD1|14
TGTGCCAGCAGTCCGGGGACAGGTCATTCCTACGAGCATTTT
CASSPGTGHSYEHF
>TRBJ2-3|once|TRBV9|TRBD2|14
TGTGCCAGCAGCGTGTGGGGGGGGGGAAATACGCAGTATTTT
CASSVWGGGNTQYF
>TRBJ1-2|medium-sized|TRBV4-1|-|15
TGCGCCAGCAGCCAAGTAATACCGGGGCCCTATGGCTACACCTTC
CASSQVIPGPYGYTF
>TRBJ2-2|-|TRBV7-2|-|14
TGTGCCAGCAGCCCCGCGGGGAACACCGGGGAGCTGTTTTTT
CASSPAGNTGELFF
>TRBJ2-2|many|TRBV2|-|13
TGTGCCAGCAGTGGGACGGGCACCGGGGAGCTGTTTTTT
CASSGTGTGELFF
>TRBJ1-2|many|TRBV10-3|-|13
TGTGCCATTACTCATACAGCTAACTATGGCTACACCTTC
CAITHTANYGYTF
>TRBJ1-1|-|TRBV7-2|TRBD1|15
TGTGCCAGCAGCTTCCAGGACAGGCTGAACACTGAAGCTTTCTTT
CASSFQDRLNTEAFF
>TRBJ2-2|many|TRBV5-1|-|16
TGCGCCAGCAGCTTGGCGGGGGGCGCGAATACCGGGGAGCTGTTTTTT
CASSLAGGANTGELFF
>TRBJ2-1|many|TRBV7-3|-|15
TGTGCCAGCAGCGACGGAAGGGGCTCCTACAATGAGCAGTTCTTC
CASSDGRGSYNEQFF
>TRBJ2-5|-|TRBV2|-|15
TGTGCCAGCAGTGACCTAGCGAGAGGATTAGAGACCCAATACTTC
CASSDLARGLETQYF
>TRBJ1-2|-|TRBV29-1|TRBD1|12
TGCAGCGGAAGACAGGGCGACTATGGCTACACCTTC
CSGRQGDYGYTF
>TRBJ2-4|-|TRBV11-2|-|16
TGTGCCAGCAGCTTAGGTCTAGGGGGGACAAAAAACATTCAGTACTTC
CASSLGLGGTKNIQYF
>TRBJ1-2|many|TRBV6-1|-|14
TGTGCCAGCATGTCGACCAGGGAGCAAAATGGCTACACCTTC
CASMSTREQNGYTF
>TRBJ1-6|once|TRBV27|TRBD1|15
TGTGCCAGCAGTTTCTCCGGGACAGGGAATTCACCCCTCCACTTT
CASSFSGTGNSPLHF
>TRBJ1-6|many|TRBV18|-|15
TGTGCCAGCTCACCACCGAACTCCTATAATTCACCCCTCCACTTT
CASSPPNSYNSPLHF
>TRBJ2-3|many|TRBV28|TRBD1|16
TGTGCCAGCAGTTCGCCGAGACAGGGGATCGGAGATACGCAGTATTTT
CASSSPRQGIGDTQYF
>TRBJ2-4|many|TRBV5-4|TRBD1|14
TGTGCCAGCAGCTCAACAGGGGCGGCGGGCATTCAGTACTTC
CASSSTGAAGIQYF
>TRBJ2-3|many|TRBV18|-|14
TGTGCCAGCTCAGGGCGGACTAGCACAGATACGCAGTATTTT
CASSGRTSTDTQYF
>TRBJ2-1|many|TRBV6-5|TRBD2|16
TGTGCCAGCAGTCCGGAAGCGGGAGGCGCCCTTCATGAGCAGTTCTTC
CASSPEAGGALHEQFF
>TRBJ1-5|many|TRBV10-1|-|15
TGCGCCAGCCAAGGTAATAGACGGTTTTCTCAGCCCCAGCATTTT
CASQGNRRFSQPQHF
>TRBJ2-5|many|TRBV19|TRBD1|15
TGTGCCAGTAGTCCGGGACAGGGGGGATGGGAGACCCAGTACTTC
CASSPGQGGWETQYF
>TRBJ2-3|-|TRBV11-2|-|16
TGTGCCAGCAGCCCCGTGGGGGCCAGCTCCTACAATGAGCAGTATTTT
CASSPVGASSYNEQYF
>TRBJ2-7|-|TRBV24-1|TRBD1|16
TGTGCCACCAGTGATCCGAGGACAGGGAACTCCTACGGGCAGTACTTC
CATSDPRTGNSYGQYF
>TRBJ2-2|-|TRBV6-1|TRBD2|17
TGTGCCAGCACCCACCCCGGGACTAGCGGGATTACCGGGGAGCTGTTTTTT
CASTHPGTSGITGELFF
>TRBJ2-3|-|TRBV25-1|-|13
TGTGCCAGCAGTGGGGCAGGGCGAGATACGCAGTATTTT
CASSGAGRDTQYF
>TRBJ2-3|many|TRBV5-6|-|15
TGTGCCAGCAGCCAGGACTCCGGGACTCGGGATACGCAGTATTTT
CASSQDSGTRDTQYF
>TRBJ1-2|many|TRBV3-2|-|15
TGTGCCAGCAGCCAGCCTCGCACAGGGAAGTCAGGCTACACCTTC
CASSQPRTGKSGYTF
>TRBJ2-1|many|TRBV12-3/TRBV12-4|-|15
TGTGCCAGCAGTTTCGGCCCCGACAGTGGCTCGCCTCCCCTCTTC
CASSFGPDSGSPPLF
>TRBJ1-2|many|TRBV5-4|TRBD1|13
TGTGCCAGCAGCCAGGGACAGCAGCGGAGCTACACCTTC
CASSQGQQRSYTF
>TRBJ1-2|-|TRBV20-1|TRBD1|14
TGCAGTGCTAGGACAGGGGGCTCCAACTATGGCTACACCTTC
CSARTGGSNYGYTF
>TRBJ2-1|medium-sized|TRBV24-1|TRBD1|15
TGTGCCACCAGTGACGGGGGACAGGGGTACAATGAGCAGTTCTTC
CATSDGGQGYNEQFF
>TRBJ2-5|few|TRBV11-2|TRBD2|17
TGTGCCAGCAGCTTCTTCAGGGGACCAGCGGGGGGGGAGACCCAGTACTTC
CASSFFRGPAGGETQYF
>TRBJ2-7|many|TRBV11-2|TRBD2|15
TGTGCCAGCAGCCCTTCGACTAGCGGGAGGTACGAGCAGTACTTC
CASSPSTSGRYEQYF
>TRBJ2-7|many|TRBV5-4|-|14
TGTGCCAGCAGCCTCCGACTAGTTCCCCACGAGCAGTACTTC
CASSLRLVPHEQYF
>TRBJ1-3|-|TRBV27|-|14
TGTGCCAGCAGTCGTTCGAGCTCTGGAAACACCATATATTTT
CASSRSSSGNTIYF
>TRBJ1-6|once|TRBV5-1|-|14
TGCGCCAGCAGCCCAACCGGGAATAATTCCCCCCTCCACTTT
CASSPTGNNSPLHF
>TRBJ2-3|many|TRBV7-8|-|15
TGTGCCAGCAGCATACCGGGACTCAGCACAGATACGCAGTATTTT
CASSIPGLSTDTQYF
>TRBJ1-3|-|TRBV5-5|-|16
TGTGCCAGCAGCTCCACGACAGCGTCTACTGGAAACACCATATACTTT
CASSSTTASTGNTIYF
>TRBJ2-2|many|TRBV9|-|14
TGTGCCAGCAGCGTAGGTCCGAACACCGGGGAGCTGTTTTTT
CASSVGPNTGELFF
>TRBJ1-5|many|TRBV10-3|-|15
TGTGCCATCAGTGAGCGGGGTTCTAATGATCAGCCCCAGCATTTT
CAISERGSNDQPQHF
>TRBJ1-4|many|TRBV7-2|TRBD1|15
TGTGCCAGCAGCTTGCAGGGGGCAGCTAATGAAAAACTGTTTTTT
CASSLQGAANEKLFF
>TRBJ2-7|many|TRBV27|-|14
TGTGCCAGCAGTTTAGCGGCGGCGTCCTACGAGCAGTACTTC
CASSLAAASYEQYF
>TRBJ2-1|many|TRBV12-3/TRBV12-4|TRBD2|12
TGTGCCAGCAGCAAAGCGGGGGGGCCATCCCTCTTC
CASSKAGGPSLF
>TRBJ2-7|many|TRBV2|-|16
TGTGCCAGCAGTGAAGCGCTTCCAGACAGGCCCTACGAGCAGTACTTC
CASSEALPDRPYEQYF
>TRBJ2-4|few|TRBV12-3/TRBV12-4|-|15
TGTGCCAGCACCAAAGACGGGGGAGCCAAAAACATTCAGTACTTC
CASTKDGGAKNIQYF
>TRBJ1-4|-|TRBV6-1|TRBD1|15
TGTGCCAGCAGTGGGGGGGGGACAGTAAATGAAAAACTGTTTTTT
CASSGGGTVNEKLFF
>TRBJ1-6|-|TRBV20-1|-|14
TGCAGTGGCCACTCCGGGACGGCCAATTCACCCCTCCACTTT
CSGHSGTANSPLHF
>TRBJ2-7|many|TRBV5-1|-|14
TGCGCCAGCAAATTGGAAGTTTTGGGTACGCAGCAGTACTTC
CASKLEVLGTQQYF
>TRBJ2-1|many|TRBV7-9|-|14
TGTGCCAGCAGCTTCCCATTGGGGGGAGGTGAGCAGTTCTTC
CASSFPLGGGEQFF
>TRBJ1-5|many|TRBV5-1|TRBD1|14
TGCGCCAGCAGCCTAGGGACAGTCAATCAGCCCCAGCATTTT
CASSLGTVNQPQHF
>TRBJ1-2|many|TRBV6-1|TRBD1|15
TGTGCCAGCAACCCAGGGACAGGGGATCACTATGGCTACACCTTC
CASNPGTGDHYGYTF
>TRBJ2-1|few|TRBV28|-|14
TGTGCCAGCGTTTTAGGGACGGAGCACAATGAGCAGTTCTTC
CASVLGTEHNEQFF
>TRBJ2-1|many|TRBV20-1|TRBD2|17
TGCAGTGCTAGAACCCTAGCGGGAGGGCCTTTCTACAATGAGCAGTTCTTC
CSARTLAGGPFYNEQFF
>TRBJ2-7|many|TRBV20-1|TRBD2|15
TGCAGTGCTTCCTGGACTAGACACGGCTCCTACGAGCAGTACTTC
CSASWTRHGSYEQYF
>TRBJ2-3|many|TRBV3-2|-|15
TGTGCCAGCAGCCAAGGTCTAGCGGGGAAATATACGCAGTATTTT
CASSQGLAGKYTQYF
>TRBJ2-7|many|TRBV7-8|-|14
TGTGCCAGCAGCTTAGCGCGGGACAGCTACGAGCAGTACTTC
CASSLARDSYEQYF
>TRBJ1-4|many|TRBV7-6|TRBD1|16
TGTGCCAGCAGCCGACAGACAGGGGCGACTAATGAAAAACTGTTTTTT
CASSRQTGATNEKLFF
>TRBJ2-7|few|TRBV20-1|-|14
TGCAGTGCCACCGACGGGACACGACCCTACGAGCAGTACTTC
CSATDGTRPYEQYF